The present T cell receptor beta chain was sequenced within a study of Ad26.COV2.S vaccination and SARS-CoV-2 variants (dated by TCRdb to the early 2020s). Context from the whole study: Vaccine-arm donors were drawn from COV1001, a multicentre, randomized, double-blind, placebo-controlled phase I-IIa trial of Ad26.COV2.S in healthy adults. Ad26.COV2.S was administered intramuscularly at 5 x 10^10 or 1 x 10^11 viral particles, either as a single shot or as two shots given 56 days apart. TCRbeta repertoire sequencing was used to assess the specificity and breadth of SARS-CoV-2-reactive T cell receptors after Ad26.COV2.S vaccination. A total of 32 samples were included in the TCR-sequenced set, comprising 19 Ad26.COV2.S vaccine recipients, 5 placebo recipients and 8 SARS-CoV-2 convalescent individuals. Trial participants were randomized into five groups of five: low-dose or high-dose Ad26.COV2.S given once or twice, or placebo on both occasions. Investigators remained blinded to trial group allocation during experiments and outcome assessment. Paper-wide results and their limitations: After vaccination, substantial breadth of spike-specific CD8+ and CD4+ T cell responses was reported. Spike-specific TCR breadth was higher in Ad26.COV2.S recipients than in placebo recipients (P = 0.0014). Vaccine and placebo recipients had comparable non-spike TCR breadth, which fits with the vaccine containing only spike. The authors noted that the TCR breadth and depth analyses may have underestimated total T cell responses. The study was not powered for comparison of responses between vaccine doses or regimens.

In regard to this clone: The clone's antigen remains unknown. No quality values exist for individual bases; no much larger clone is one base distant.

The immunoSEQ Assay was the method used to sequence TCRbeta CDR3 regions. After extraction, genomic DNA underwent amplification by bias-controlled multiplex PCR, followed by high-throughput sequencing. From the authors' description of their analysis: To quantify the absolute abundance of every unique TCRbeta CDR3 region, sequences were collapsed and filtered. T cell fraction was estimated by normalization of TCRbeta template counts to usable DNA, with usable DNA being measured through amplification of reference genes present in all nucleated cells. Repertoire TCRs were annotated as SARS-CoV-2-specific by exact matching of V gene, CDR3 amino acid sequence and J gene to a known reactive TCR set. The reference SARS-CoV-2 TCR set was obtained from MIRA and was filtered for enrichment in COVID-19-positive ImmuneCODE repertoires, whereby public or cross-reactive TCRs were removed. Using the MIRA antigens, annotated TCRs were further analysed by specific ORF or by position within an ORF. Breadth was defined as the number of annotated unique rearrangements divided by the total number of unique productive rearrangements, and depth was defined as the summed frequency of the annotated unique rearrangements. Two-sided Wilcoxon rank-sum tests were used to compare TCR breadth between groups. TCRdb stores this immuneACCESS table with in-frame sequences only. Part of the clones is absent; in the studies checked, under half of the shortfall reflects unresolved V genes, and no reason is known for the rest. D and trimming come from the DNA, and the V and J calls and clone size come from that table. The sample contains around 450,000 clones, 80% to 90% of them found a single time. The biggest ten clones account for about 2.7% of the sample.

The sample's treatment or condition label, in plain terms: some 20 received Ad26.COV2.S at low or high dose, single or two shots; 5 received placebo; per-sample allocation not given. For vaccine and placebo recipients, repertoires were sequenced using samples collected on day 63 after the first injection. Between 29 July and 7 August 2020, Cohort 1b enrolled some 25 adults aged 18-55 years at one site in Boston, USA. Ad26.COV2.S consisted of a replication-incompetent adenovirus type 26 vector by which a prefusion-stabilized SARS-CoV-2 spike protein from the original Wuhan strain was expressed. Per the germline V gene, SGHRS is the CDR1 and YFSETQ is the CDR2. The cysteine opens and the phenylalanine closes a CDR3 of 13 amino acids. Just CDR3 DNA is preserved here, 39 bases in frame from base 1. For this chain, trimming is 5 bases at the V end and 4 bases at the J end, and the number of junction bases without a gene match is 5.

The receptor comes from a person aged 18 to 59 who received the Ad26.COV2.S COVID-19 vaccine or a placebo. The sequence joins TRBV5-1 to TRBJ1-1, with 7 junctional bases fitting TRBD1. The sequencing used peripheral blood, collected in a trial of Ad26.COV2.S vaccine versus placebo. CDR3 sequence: CASSVAGGTEAFF. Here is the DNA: TGCGCCAGCAGTGTGGCAGGGGGCACTGAAGCTTTCTTT.